This TCR beta chain was recovered during a study of T cells in Graves' hyperthyroidism and ophthalmopathy. Study as a whole: Before treatment of any kind, peripheral blood was taken at initial diagnosis.

The germline V gene has CDR1 GTSNPN and CDR2 SVGIG (reference sequence). This CDR3 is built from 12 residues. V lost 1 base to trimming and J lost 9 bases; unmatched junction nucleotides: 3. Lactation, pregnancy, other autoimmune disease or uncontrolled infection excluded patients. PBMCs were collected from a roughly 10 ml volume of fresh peripheral blood. This clonotype was found many times. Its antigen is not identified. Template material for amplifying TCR beta CDR3 regions consisted of RNA transcripts. HTBI primers drove first-round RT-PCR of the TCR CDR3. MiXCR, applied by TCRdb to the multiplex PCR reads, yields one record per CDR3 protein. The sample yields roughly 500,000 distinct CDR3 sequences, approximately 25% seen once. Study outcomes and limitations: Ophthalmopathy was distinguished from stable hyperthyroidism by 13 V-J signatures.

This receptor was taken from a woman under 40 with Graves' ophthalmopathy. V usage is TRBV30 and J usage is TRBJ1-1, with TRBD1 matching 9 bases. Sequences were obtained from blood. CDR3 nucleotide sequence: TGTGCCTGGAGTGACAGGGGGCTTAAAGCTTTCTTT. This encodes CAWSDRGLKAFF. The variable domain in full, completed from reference TRBV30 and TRBJ1-1, reads SQTIHQWPATLVQPVGSPLSLECTVEGTSNPNLYWYRQAAGRGLQLLFYSVGIGQISSEVPQNLSASRPQDRQFILSSKKLLLSDSGFYLCAWSDRGLKAFFGQGTRLTVV.